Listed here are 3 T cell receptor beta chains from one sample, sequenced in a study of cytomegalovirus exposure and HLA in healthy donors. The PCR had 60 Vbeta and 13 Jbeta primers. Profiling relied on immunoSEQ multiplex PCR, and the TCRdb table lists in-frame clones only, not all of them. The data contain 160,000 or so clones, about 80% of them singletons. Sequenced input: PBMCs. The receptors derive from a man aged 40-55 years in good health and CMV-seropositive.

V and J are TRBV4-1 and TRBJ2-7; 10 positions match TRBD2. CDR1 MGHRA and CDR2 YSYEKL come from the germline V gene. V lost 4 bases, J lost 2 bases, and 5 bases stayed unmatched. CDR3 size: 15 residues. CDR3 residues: CASSPTAGGPYEQYF. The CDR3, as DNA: TGCGCCAGCAGCCCCACAGCGGGAGGGCCCTACGAGCAGTACTTC.

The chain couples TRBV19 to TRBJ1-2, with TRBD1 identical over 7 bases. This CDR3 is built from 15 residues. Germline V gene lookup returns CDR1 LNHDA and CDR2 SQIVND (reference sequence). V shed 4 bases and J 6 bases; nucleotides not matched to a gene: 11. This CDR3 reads CASSTQGQLVDGYTF. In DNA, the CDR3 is TGTGCCAGTAGTACACAGGGGCAGCTAGTAGATGGCTACACCTTC.

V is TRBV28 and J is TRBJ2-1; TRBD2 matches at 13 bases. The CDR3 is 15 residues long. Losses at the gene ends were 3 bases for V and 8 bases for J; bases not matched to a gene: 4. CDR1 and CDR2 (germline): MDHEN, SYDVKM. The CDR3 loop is CASSFGLAGVDEQFF. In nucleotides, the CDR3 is TGTGCCAGCAGTTTTGGACTAGCGGGAGTGGATGAGCAGTTCTTC.